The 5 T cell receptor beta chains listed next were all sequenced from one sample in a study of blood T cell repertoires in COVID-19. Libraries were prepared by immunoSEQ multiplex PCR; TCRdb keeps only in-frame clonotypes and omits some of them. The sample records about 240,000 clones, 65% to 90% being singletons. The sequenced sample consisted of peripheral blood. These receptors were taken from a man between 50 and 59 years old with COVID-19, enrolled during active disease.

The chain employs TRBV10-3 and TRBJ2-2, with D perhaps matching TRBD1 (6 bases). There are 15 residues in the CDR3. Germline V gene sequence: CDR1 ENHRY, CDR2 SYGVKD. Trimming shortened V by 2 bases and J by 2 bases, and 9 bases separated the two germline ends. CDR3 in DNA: TGTGCCATCAGTGAGCAGGGACACAACACCGGGGAGCTGTTTTTT. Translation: CAISEQGHNTGELFF.

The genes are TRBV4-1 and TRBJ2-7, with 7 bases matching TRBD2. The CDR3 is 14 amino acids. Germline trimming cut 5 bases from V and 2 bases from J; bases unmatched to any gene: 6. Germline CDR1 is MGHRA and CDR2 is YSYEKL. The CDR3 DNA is TGCGCCAGCAGCATATGGGAGGGGACCTACGAGCAGTACTTC. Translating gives CASSIWEGTYEQYF.

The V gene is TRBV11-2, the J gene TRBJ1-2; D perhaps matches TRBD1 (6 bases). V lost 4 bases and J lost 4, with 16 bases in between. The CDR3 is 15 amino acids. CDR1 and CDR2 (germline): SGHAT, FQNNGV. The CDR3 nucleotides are TGTGCCAGCAGCTCCTTACAGGGTCTCCCCTATGGCTACACCTTC. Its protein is CASSSLQGLPYGYTF.

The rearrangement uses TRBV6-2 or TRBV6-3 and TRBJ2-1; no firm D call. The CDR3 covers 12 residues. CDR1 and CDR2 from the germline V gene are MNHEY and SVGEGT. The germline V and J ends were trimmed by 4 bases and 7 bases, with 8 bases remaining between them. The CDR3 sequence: CASSSYRNEQFF. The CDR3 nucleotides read TGTGCCAGCAGTTCGTACAGAAATGAGCAGTTCTTC.

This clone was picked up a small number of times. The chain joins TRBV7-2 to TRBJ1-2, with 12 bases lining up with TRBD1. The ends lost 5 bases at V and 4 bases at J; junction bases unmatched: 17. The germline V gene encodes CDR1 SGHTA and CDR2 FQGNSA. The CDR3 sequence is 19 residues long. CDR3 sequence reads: CASSPAEAGTGGLGYGYTF. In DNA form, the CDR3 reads TGTGCCAGCAGCCCAGCCGAGGCCGGGACAGGGGGCTTAGGCTATGGCTACACCTTC. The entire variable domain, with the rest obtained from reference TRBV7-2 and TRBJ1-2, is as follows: GAGVSQSPSNKVTEKGKDVELRCDPISGHTALYWYRQSLGQGLEFLIYFQGNSAPDKSGLPSDRFSAERTGGSVSTLTIQRTQQEDSAVYLCASSPAEAGTGGLGYGYTFGSGTRLTVV.